A selection of T cell receptor beta chains follows, all from one sample in a study of beta chain features in type 1 diabetes. The assay was immunoSEQ multiplex PCR, and TCRdb's table has in-frame clones only and misses some. The table includes just over 600,000 clones, less than 20% detected once. Sequenced sample: naive CD4+ T cells from blood. These receptor sequences come from a man between 18 and 35 years old in good health. Each CDR3 is given with its conserved first and last residue. The D gene is left open where the match is weak. The size of a clone is reported for some rows only, either as once, few or many, or as a class for expanded clones.

j_gene | abundance | v_gene | d_gene | CDR3nt | CDR3aa
TRBJ2-1 | NA | TRBV30 | TRBD1 | TGTGCCTGGAGGGGGACAGGGACCTCCTACAATGAGCAGTTCTTC | CAWRGTGTSYNEQFF
TRBJ2-4 | few | TRBV28 | NA | TGTGCCAGCAGTTTAGAAGGTGTAGCCAAAAACATTCAGTACTTC | CASSLEGVAKNIQYF
TRBJ2-5 | few | TRBV7-9 | TRBD2 | TGTGCCAGCAGCTTAGTCCGGGCCCAACTAGCGGAGACCCAGTACTTC | CASSLVRAQLAETQYF
TRBJ2-7 | few | TRBV29-1 | TRBD2 | TGCAGCGTCCGGGACGGACTAGCGGGAGGTGAGCAGTACTTC | CSVRDGLAGGEQYF
TRBJ2-7 | few | TRBV9 | TRBD1 | TGTGCCAGCAGCCTCGGACAGGGGACAACCCGATTCGAGCAGTACTTC | CASSLGQGTTRFEQYF
TRBJ2-3 | NA | TRBV28 | TRBD2 | TGTGCCAGCAGTCCCAGCGGGAGTGTCGGCACAGATACGCAGTATTTT | CASSPSGSVGTDTQYF
TRBJ1-2 | few | TRBV7-9 | NA | TGTGCCAGCAGCTTAGTATGGTCCAACTATGGCTACACCTTC | CASSLVWSNYGYTF
TRBJ1-2 | NA | TRBV6-5 | NA | TGTGCCAGCAGCTTCGACGGGAACTATGGCTACACCTTC | CASSFDGNYGYTF
TRBJ1-5 | few | TRBV2 | TRBD1 | TGTGCCAGCAGCGGGACAGGGGGGCAGCCCCAGCATTTT | CASSGTGGQPQHF
TRBJ2-5 | few | TRBV9 | NA | TGTGCCAGCAGCGTAGCCCCCCAGACCCAAGAGACCCAGTACTTC | CASSVAPQTQETQYF
TRBJ1-1 | NA | TRBV29-1 | NA | TGCAGCGTCCAGGGGAGAATGAACACTGAAGCTTTCTTT | CSVQGRMNTEAFF
TRBJ2-7 | few | TRBV4-1 | NA | TGCGCCAGCAGCCAACCTATCCGGGCTCGGACTGGGGCCCTCCACGAGCAGTACTTC | CASSQPIRARTGALHEQYF
TRBJ2-1 | few | TRBV2 | NA | TGTGCCAGCAGTGAGAGTCTGGGGCCCTTTTCCTACAATGAGCAGTTCTTC | CASSESLGPFSYNEQFF
TRBJ2-7 | few | TRBV10-3 | NA | TGTGCCATCAGGAGGGGCTCCTACGAGCAGTACTTC | CAIRRGSYEQYF
TRBJ2-6 | many | TRBV7-3 | NA | TGTGCCAGCAGCCAATCTTTGTACAGGGCTGGGGCCAACGTCCTGACTTTC | CASSQSLYRAGANVLTF
TRBJ2-3 | few | TRBV7-3 | NA | TGTGCCAGCAGCTCGATCCTTAGGGGGGGCGCAGATACGCAGTATTTT | CASSSILRGGADTQYF
TRBJ2-3 | NA | TRBV7-9 | NA | TGTGCCAGCAGCCCCCGCGGGTCAGATACGCAGTATTTT | CASSPRGSDTQYF
TRBJ2-4 | few | TRBV7-2 | NA | TGTGCCAGCAGCCGGGGCCCAAACATTCAGTACTTC | CASSRGPNIQYF
TRBJ2-3 | NA | TRBV9 | NA | TGTGCCAGCAGCCTCGGGGTGGGCACAGATACGCAGTATTTT | CASSLGVGTDTQYF
TRBJ1-2 | NA | TRBV7-2 | TRBD1 | TGTGCCAGCAGCTTAGACAGGGGAAACTATGGCTACACCTTC | CASSLDRGNYGYTF
TRBJ2-4 | NA | TRBV6-6 | NA | TGTGCCAGCACCCAGAAACAGAGGGGGACCAAAAACATTCAGTACTTC | CASTQKQRGTKNIQYF
TRBJ2-1 | few | TRBV5-1 | NA | TGCGCCAGCAGCTTGGCCGGGACACCCTACAATGAGCAGTTCTTC | CASSLAGTPYNEQFF
TRBJ1-5 | few | TRBV27 | TRBD1 | TGTGCCAGCAGTGCGCGGACAGGGCAGAGCAATCAGCCCCAGCATTTT | CASSARTGQSNQPQHF